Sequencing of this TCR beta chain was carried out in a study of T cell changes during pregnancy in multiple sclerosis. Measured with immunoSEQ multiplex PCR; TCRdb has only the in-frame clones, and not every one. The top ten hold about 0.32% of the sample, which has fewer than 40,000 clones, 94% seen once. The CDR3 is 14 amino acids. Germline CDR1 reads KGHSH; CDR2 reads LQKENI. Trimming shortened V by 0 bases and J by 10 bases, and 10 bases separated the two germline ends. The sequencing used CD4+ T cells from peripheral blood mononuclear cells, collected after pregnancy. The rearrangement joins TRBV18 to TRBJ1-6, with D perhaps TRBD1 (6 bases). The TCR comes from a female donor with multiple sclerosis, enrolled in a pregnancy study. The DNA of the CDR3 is TGTGCCAGCTCACCACCTGCCAGGGGCTCACCCCTCCACTTT. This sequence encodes CASSPPARGSPLHF.